This TCR beta chain was retrieved from a study of blood T cell repertoires in COVID-19. In the study overall: Sites across the United States, Italy and Spain contributed samples from acute and convalescent COVID-19. T cells, B-cell-depleted T cells, or PBMCs supplied cDNA or gDNA.

Authors' data handling: The assay estimated nucleated cells by amplifying reference gene primers. This table comes from immunoSEQ multiplex PCR, and its TCRdb copy is limited to in-frame clones, with some not included. V, J and clone size are taken as reported in that table, and D and trimming were inferred from the DNA itself. The data show 110,000 or so clones, 85% to 90% seen once. The CDR3 spans 15 residues. Germline CDR1 is SGHTA and CDR2 is FQGTGA. V gave up 4 bases and J gave up 8 bases, with 17 bases separating them. Material for sequencing was peripheral blood. This chain connects TRBV7-3 to TRBJ2-2, with D hard to call. This TCR was sampled from a human donor with acute or convalescent COVID-19. The donor label of this sample is uncertain. Here the CDR3 DNA reads TGTGCCAGCAGCTCAACAGCCTCTTTCCCGGGGGAGCTGTTTTTT. Translating it yields CASSSTASFPGELFF.